This T cell receptor (beta chain) came from a study of Ad26.COV2.S vaccination and SARS-CoV-2 variants (dated by TCRdb to about 2021). Notes on the research overall: Donors in the vaccine arm were drawn from COV1001, a phase I-IIa trial of Ad26.COV2.S in healthy adults that was multicentre, randomized, double-blind and placebo-controlled. Participants in the trial were split at random into five groups of five each, receiving low-dose or high-dose Ad26.COV2.S once or twice, or else placebo on both occasions. A total of approximately 30 samples were included in the TCR-sequenced set, comprising about 20 Ad26.COV2.S vaccine recipients, 5 placebo recipients and 8 SARS-CoV-2 convalescent individuals. Ad26.COV2.S was given intramuscularly at 5x10^10 or 1x10^11 viral particles, as a single shot or as two shots 56 days apart. TCRbeta repertoire sequencing was used to assess the specificity and breadth of SARS-CoV-2-reactive T cell receptors after Ad26.COV2.S vaccination. Investigators remained blinded to trial group allocation during experiments and outcome assessment. The study at large found these results: Higher spike-specific TCR breadth was observed in Ad26.COV2.S recipients than in placebo recipients (P = 0.0014). According to the authors, total T cell responses may have been underestimated by the TCR breadth and depth analyses. Vaccine and placebo recipients had similar non-spike TCR breadth, a finding consistent with the vaccine containing only spike. After vaccination, substantial breadth of spike-specific CD8+ and CD4+ T cell responses was reported. The study was not powered for comparison of responses between vaccine doses or regimens.

Reading the label with the study, this specimen's treatment or condition is: over 15 received Ad26.COV2.S at low or high dose, single or two shots; 5 received placebo; per-sample allocation not given. Repertoires of vaccine and placebo recipients were sequenced from samples taken on day 63 after the first injection. In Cohort 1b, roughly 26 adults aged 18-55 years were enrolled at a single site in Boston, USA, between 29 July and 7 August 2020. Ad26.COV2.S was a replication-incompetent adenovirus type 26 vector that expressed a prefusion-stabilized SARS-CoV-2 spike protein derived from the original Wuhan strain. As for this clone: Its specific antigen is unknown. Nothing much larger sits one base from this clone, and base qualities are not available.

Trimming costs V 7 bases and J 4 bases, and their ends lie 14 bases apart. Reading the germline V gene (reference sequence) gives CDR1 PRHDT and CDR2 FYEKMQ. Measured from the cysteine to the phenylalanine, the CDR3 is 13 residues long. Only the CDR3 part of the read is kept: 39 bases, read in frame from the first base. TCRbeta CDR3 regions were sequenced with the immunoSEQ Assay. After extraction, genomic DNA underwent amplification by bias-controlled multiplex PCR, followed by high-throughput sequencing. From the authors' description of their analysis: To quantify the absolute abundance of each unique TCRbeta CDR3 region, sequences were collapsed and filtered. T cell fraction was estimated by normalization of TCRbeta template counts to usable DNA, with usable DNA being measured through amplification of reference genes present in all nucleated cells. Repertoire TCRs were annotated as SARS-CoV-2-specific by exact matching of V gene, CDR3 amino acid sequence and J gene to a known reactive TCR set. The reference SARS-CoV-2 TCR set was derived from MIRA and filtered for enrichment in COVID-19-positive ImmuneCODE repertoires, a step that removed public or cross-reactive TCRs. Drawing on the MIRA antigens, annotated TCRs were analysed further at the level of specific ORF or position within ORF. Breadth was defined as the number of annotated unique rearrangements divided by the total number of unique productive rearrangements, and depth was defined as the summed frequency of the annotated unique rearrangements. Group comparisons of TCR breadth used two-sided Wilcoxon rank-sum tests. TCRdb stores this immuneACCESS table with in-frame sequences only. Part of the clones is absent; in the studies checked, under half of the shortfall reflects unresolved V genes, and no reason is known for the rest. V and J calls and clone size are as listed in that table; D and trimming were resolved from the DNA. The sample table lists over 450,000 clones, 80% to 90% of them with a count of one. The top ten clones comprise approximately 1.7% of the sample.

The receptor was derived from a person aged 18-60 years who received the Ad26.COV2.S COVID-19 vaccine or a placebo. The specimen was peripheral blood, collected in a trial of Ad26.COV2.S vaccine versus placebo. The chain is encoded by TRBV13 joined to TRBJ2-7; a tentative D match to TRBD1 spans 5 bases. The nucleotides are TGTGCCAGCACTACAGGACCCGAGTACGAGCAGTACTTC. Its translation reads: CASTTGPEYEQYF.